Below are 28 T cell receptor beta chains sequenced from a single sample in a study of shared clonotypes between healthy human individuals (TCRdb year 2020). The receptor library was made with the immunoSEQ multiplex PCR assay. Not all clones reach the TCRdb copy of this immuneACCESS table, which keeps in-frame sequences only. Checked studies attribute under half of the gap to unresolved V genes and leave the rest unexplained. The sample table contains about 1.5 million clones; only one count was recorded for approximately 97% of them. Jointly, the top ten make up about 1.2% of the sample. Material for sequencing was naive CD4+ T cells sorted from blood. The sample's cell subset or site label, in plain terms: CD45RA+ positively selected. The origin of the receptors is a young man in good health.

This clone was picked up one time. The chain joins TRBV5-1 to TRBJ2-1, with TRBD2 matching 9 bases. Germline V gene lookup returns CDR1 SGHRS and CDR2 YFSETQ. The junction had 8 bases not matched to a gene; V was cut back by 2 bases and J by 2 bases. There are 17 residues in the CDR3. This chain's CDR3 is CASSLGLTSGAYNEQFF. DNA of the CDR3: TGCGCCAGCAGCTTAGGCCTGACTAGCGGAGCCTACAATGAGCAGTTCTTC.

J is TRBJ1-4 and V is TRBV10-2; D is undetermined. CDR3 size: 15 residues. Germline values: CDR1 WSHSY, CDR2 SAAADI. V lost 3 bases to trimming and J lost 1 base, with 9 bases between them. CDR3 loop: CASSDWVGTNEKLFF. The DNA of the CDR3 is TGCGCCAGCAGTGACTGGGTGGGAACTAATGAAAAACTGTTTTTT.

The genes are TRBV7-9 and TRBJ1-1; TRBD1 matches at 9 bases. Trimming took 4 bases from V and 3 from J; bases not matched to a gene: 6. The V gene's germline CDR1 is SEHNR and CDR2 FQNEAQ (reference sequence). The CDR3 runs to 15 residues. CDR3 loop: CASSSDRGGYTEAFF. Written as DNA, the CDR3 is TGTGCCAGCAGCTCTGACAGGGGGGGATACACTGAAGCTTTCTTT.

To note about this clone: Additional DNA sequences in this sample encode the identical CDR3. V and J are TRBV20-1 and TRBJ1-1; no reliable D call. The V end was cut by 6 bases, the J end by 8 bases, with 4 bases between. CDR3 length equals 8 residues. CDR1 DFQATT and CDR2 SNEGSKA come from the germline V gene (reference sequence). The CDR3 reads CSAPEAFF. The CDR3 DNA sequence: TGCAGTGCCCCAGAAGCTTTCTTT.

This chain uses TRBV28 with TRBJ1-1, with D perhaps matching TRBD1 (5 bases). The CDR3 runs to 15 residues. Germline V gene data show CDR1 as MDHEN and CDR2 as SYDVKM. V dropped 0 bases and J dropped 5 bases, with 13 bases sitting between them. The CDR3 sequence is CASSLWARVDTEAFF. CDR3 bases: TGTGCCAGCAGTTTATGGGCCAGGGTAGATACTGAAGCTTTCTTT.

The CDR3 loop reads CASSQGWVETQYF. As DNA, the CDR3 is TGCGCCAGCAGCCAAGGTTGGGTGGAGACCCAGTACTTC. This chain connects TRBV4-1 to TRBJ2-5; D is unresolved. Germline loops: CDR1 MGHRA, CDR2 YSYEKL. The CDR3 loop spans 13 amino acids. V was cut by 1 base and J by 5 bases, with 8 bases left in between.

The rearrangement uses TRBV27 and TRBJ2-3; tentative D call: TRBD2 (5 bases). V lost 6 bases and J lost 1, with 14 bases in between. This CDR3 is built from 15 residues. Germline loops: CDR1 MNHEY, CDR2 SMNVEV (reference sequence). The CDR3 nucleotides read TGTGCCAGCAGCTATGAAAGCGGACGCACAGATACGCAGTATTTT. It translates to CASSYESGRTDTQYF.

The chain uses TRBV6-5 and TRBJ1-2; 7 positions agree with TRBD1. There are 15 residues in the CDR3. Germline lookup yields CDR1 MNHEY and CDR2 SVGAGI. V lost 0 bases, J lost 2 bases, and 3 bases stayed unmatched. The CDR3 nucleotides are TGTGCCAGCAGTTACTCAGACAGGGTCAACTATGGCTACACCTTC. Amino acids: CASSYSDRVNYGYTF.

The V and J genes are TRBV6-1 and TRBJ2-7; no definite D call. Trimming shortened V by 8 bases and J by 0 bases, and 8 bases separated the two germline ends. Germline V CDR1 and CDR2: MNHNS, SASEGT. The CDR3 covers 12 residues. The CDR3 DNA reads as TGTGCCAGCGCTATGACCTCCTACGAGCAGTACTTC. Amino acids: CASAMTSYEQYF.

The chain links TRBV19 to TRBJ2-2; 7 nucleotides line up with TRBD1. The CDR3 contains 14 residues. The V gene's germline CDR1 is LNHDA and CDR2 SQIVND (reference sequence). Losses at the gene ends were 6 bases for V and 4 bases for J; bases not matched to a gene: 5. In DNA, the CDR3 is TGTGCCAGTAGACAGGGGAGTGGCACCGGGGAGCTGTTTTTT. Protein product: CASRQGSGTGELFF.

The V and J genes are TRBV18 and TRBJ2-5; TRBD2 is a possible D gene (5 bases). The V gene lost 6 bases and the J gene lost 4 bases, with 18 bases spanning the gap. Per the germline V gene, CDR1 is KGHSH and CDR2 is LQKENI. The CDR3 extends over 15 amino acids. The CDR3 loop is CASSQPRRARETQYF. The CDR3 region has the DNA TGTGCCAGCTCGCAACCCAGGCGGGCCCGAGAGACCCAGTACTTC.

This chain connects TRBV11-2 to TRBJ2-5, with TRBD2 matching 9 bases. This CDR3 has 15 residues. After removal of 2 bases from V and 1 base from J, the junction contained 2 bases not matched to a gene. Per germline, CDR1 SGHAT and CDR2 FQNNGV. The CDR3: CASSLIAGVQETQYF. The CDR3, as DNA: TGTGCCAGCAGCTTAATAGCGGGAGTCCAAGAGACCCAGTACTTC.

The chain employs TRBV18 and TRBJ1-1; no definite D call. V was cut by 3 bases and J by 4 bases, with 9 bases left in between. Per the germline V gene, CDR1 is KGHSH and CDR2 is LQKENI. There are 13 residues in the CDR3. The CDR3 here is CASSPPGSTEAFF. CDR3 nucleotide sequence: TGTGCCAGCTCACCGCCGGGGAGCACTGAAGCTTTCTTT.

With respect to this clone: The sample holds other DNA sequences that translate to the same CDR3. The V call is TRBV7-8, the J call TRBJ1-5; possible D gene TRBD1, 6 bases. The CDR3 runs to 15 residues. Looked up from germline, CDR1 is SGHVS and CDR2 is FQNEAQ. V was shortened by 1 base and J by 0 bases, with 7 bases between the two germline ends. CDR3 sequence reads: CASSLVRGSNQPQHF. For the CDR3, the DNA is TGTGCCAGCAGCTTAGTCAGGGGTAGCAATCAGCCCCAGCATTTT.

V usage is TRBV19 and J usage is TRBJ2-1, with 10 bases fitting TRBD2. The CDR3 extends over 15 amino acids. Germline V gives CDR1 LNHDA, CDR2 SQIVND (reference sequence). After removal of 7 bases from V and 6 bases from J, the junction contained 9 bases not matched to a gene. The CDR3 here is CASNGWASGSNEQFF. In nucleotides, the CDR3 is TGTGCCAGTAACGGGTGGGCTAGCGGGAGCAATGAGCAGTTCTTC. Full variable domain (remainder filled in from reference TRBV19 and TRBJ2-1): DGGITQSPKYLFRKEGQNVTLSCEQNLNHDAMYWYRQDPGQGLRLIYYSQIVNDFQKGDIAEGYSVSREKKESFPLTVTSAQKNPTAFYLCASNGWASGSNEQFFGPGTRLTVL.

The chain recombines TRBV25-1 with TRBJ1-5; unclear D gene. The germline gives CDR1 MGHDK, CDR2 SYGVNS. The V end was cut by 1 base, the J end by 4 bases, with 5 bases between. CDR3 size: 13 residues. The CDR3 reads CASSESGNQPQHF. The CDR3 bases are TGTGCCAGCAGTGAATCCGGGAATCAGCCCCAGCATTTT. Variable domain in full (rest from reference TRBV25-1 and TRBJ1-5): EADIYQTPRYLVIGTGKKITLECSQTMGHDKMYWYQQDPGMELHLIHYSYGVNSTEKGDLSSESTVSRIRTEHFPLTLESARPSHTSQYLCASSESGNQPQHFGDGTRLSIL.

The table lists this clone with a count of one. This rearrangement joins TRBV7-9 to TRBJ2-5; 11 positions agree with TRBD2. The junction had 4 bases not matched to a gene; V was cut back by 7 bases and J by 3 bases. In germline, CDR1 is SEHNR, CDR2 FQNEAQ (reference sequence). This CDR3 is built from 14 residues. This CDR3 is CASNVLAGEETQYF. The CDR3 coding sequence is TGTGCCAGCAACGTACTAGCGGGGGAAGAGACCCAGTACTTC. Filled out from reference TRBV7-9 and TRBJ2-5, the complete variable domain reads DTGVSQNPRHKITKRGQNVTFRCDPISEHNRLYWYRQTLGQGPEFLTYFQNEAQLEKSRLLSDRFSAERPKGSFSTLEIQRTEQGDSAMYLCASNVLAGEETQYFGPGTRLLVL.

On this clone itself: The same CDR3 is also encoded by other DNA sequences in this sample. The chain combines TRBV19 with TRBJ2-1; D remains unclear. This CDR3 has 13 residues. Trimming cost V 8 bases and J 0 bases, with 8 bases left between them. Germline V gives CDR1 LNHDA, CDR2 SQIVND (reference sequence). DNA for the CDR3: TGTGCCAGTCGAGGAAGCTCCTACAATGAGCAGTTCTTC. Translated, it gives CASRGSSYNEQFF.

This sequence joins TRBV5-1 and TRBJ1-1, with TRBD1 identical over 7 bases. The length of the CDR3 is 14 residues. J gave up 0 bases and V 4 bases, and 3 bases lay outside the gene matches. Germline loops: CDR1 SGHRS, CDR2 YFSETQ. The CDR3 loop reads CASSRGTVNTEAFF. The CDR3 DNA reads TGCGCCAGCAGCCGGGGGACAGTGAACACTGAAGCTTTCTTT.

The chain links TRBV10-3 to TRBJ2-2; 8 positions agree with TRBD1. This CDR3 is built from 15 residues. With V trimmed by 6 bases and J by 3 bases, 6 bases remained unmatched. CDR1 is ENHRY, CDR2 SYGVKD, per germline. The CDR3 is CAISTGGRDTGELFF. The CDR3 DNA sequence: TGTGCCATCAGCACAGGGGGACGAGACACCGGGGAGCTGTTTTTT.

The genes are TRBV7-9 and TRBJ2-1; TRBD2 matches at 11 bases. The CDR3 covers 16 residues. The V segment lost 1 base and the J segment 10 bases; nucleotides outside the gene matches: 9. The germline CDR1 and CDR2 sequences are SEHNR and FQNEAQ (reference sequence). CDR3 sequence: CASSLGGTSGGREQFF. The CDR3 DNA is TGTGCCAGCAGCTTAGGGGGGACTAGCGGAGGCCGAGAGCAGTTCTTC. The entire variable domain, with the rest obtained from reference TRBV7-9 and TRBJ2-1, is as follows: DTGVSQNPRHKITKRGQNVTFRCDPISEHNRLYWYRQTLGQGPEFLTYFQNEAQLEKSRLLSDRFSAERPKGSFSTLEIQRTEQGDSAMYLCASSLGGTSGGREQFFGPGTRLTVL.

The CDR3 reads CASSFDRTRYEQYF. CDR3 in DNA: TGTGCCAGCAGCTTCGATCGGACTCGCTACGAGCAGTACTTC. This chain joins TRBV5-4 and TRBJ2-7, with D perhaps TRBD2 (5 bases). This CDR3 is 14 amino acids long. The germline CDR1 and CDR2 sequences are SGHNT and YYREEE (reference sequence). V lost 2 bases and J 3 bases, leaving 12 bases between the germline ends.

The chain links TRBV18 to TRBJ2-7; D gene uncertain. V lost 3 bases and J lost 6, with 15 bases in between. Germline CDR1 reads KGHSH; CDR2 reads LQKENI. CDR3 length: 14 amino acids. The CDR3 spells CASSPSQPGGEQYF. As DNA, the CDR3 is TGTGCCAGCTCACCGTCACAGCCGGGTGGCGAGCAGTACTTC. Full variable domain (rest looked up from reference TRBV18 and TRBJ2-7): NAGVMQNPRHLVRRRGQEARLRCSPMKGHSHVYWYRQLPEEGLKFMVYLQKENIIDESGMPKERFSAEFPKEGPSILRIQQVVRGDSAAYFCASSPSQPGGEQYFGPGTRLTVT.

This chain joins TRBV5-4 and TRBJ2-5; a weak D match, TRBD1 (5 bases). The V gene's germline CDR1 is SGHNT and CDR2 YYREEE (reference sequence). The CDR3 contains 16 residues. V was pared by 7 bases and J by 1 base, with 20 bases between. The CDR3, as DNA: TGTGCCAGCCACATCGGTCAGGGAAGCCCCCAAGAGACCCAGTACTTC. Translation: CASHIGQGSPQETQYF.

The chain joins TRBV5-6 to TRBJ2-2; TRBD2 aligns across 8 bases. The CDR3 totals 14 residues. V was clipped by 10 bases and J by 6 bases; unmatched bases: 11. In germline, CDR1 is SGHDT, CDR2 YYEEEE. The CDR3 sequence is CAVSGAGVAGELFF. In DNA form, the CDR3 reads TGTGCCGTCTCAGGAGCGGGAGTGGCCGGGGAGCTGTTTTTT. The full variable domain, in which reference TRBV5-6 and TRBJ2-2 provide the parts outside the CDR3, is DAGVTQSPTHLIKTRGQQVTLRCSPKSGHDTVSWYQQALGQGPQFIFQYYEEEERQRGNFPDRFSGHQFPNYSSELNVNALLLGDSALYLCAVSGAGVAGELFFGEGSRLTVL.

The genes are TRBV7-8 and TRBJ2-3; D is perhaps TRBD2 (6 bases). Trimming removed 1 base at V and 2 bases at J, with 13 bases between. The CDR3 has 16 residues. Germline V gene data show CDR1 as SGHVS and CDR2 as FQNEAQ. CDR3 DNA: TGTGCCAGCAGCTTAGGTCATAGCGGAGACACAGATACGCAGTATTTT. Protein sequence: CASSLGHSGDTDTQYF.

About this clone itself: Other DNA sequences in this specimen translate into the identical CDR3. V is TRBV5-6 and J is TRBJ1-2; no clear D. Between the trimmed V and J ends, which lost 3 bases and 5 bases, there was a span of 8 bases. The CDR3 covers 12 residues. Germline V lookup: CDR1 SGHDT, CDR2 YYEEEE. The CDR3 spells CASSSDSYGYTF. The CDR3 DNA sequence: TGTGCCAGCAGCTCGGACTCTTATGGCTACACCTTC.

The CDR3 nucleotides read TGCGCCAGCAGTGGCCGACTAGCGGGAGTAACAGATACGCAGTATTTT. It codes for CASSGRLAGVTDTQYF. This rearrangement joins TRBV10-1 to TRBJ2-3, with TRBD2 matching 12 bases. There are 16 residues in the CDR3. J was trimmed by 3 bases and V by 4 bases; bases with no gene match: 5. Per the germline V gene, CDR1 is WNHNN and CDR2 is SYGVQD (reference sequence).